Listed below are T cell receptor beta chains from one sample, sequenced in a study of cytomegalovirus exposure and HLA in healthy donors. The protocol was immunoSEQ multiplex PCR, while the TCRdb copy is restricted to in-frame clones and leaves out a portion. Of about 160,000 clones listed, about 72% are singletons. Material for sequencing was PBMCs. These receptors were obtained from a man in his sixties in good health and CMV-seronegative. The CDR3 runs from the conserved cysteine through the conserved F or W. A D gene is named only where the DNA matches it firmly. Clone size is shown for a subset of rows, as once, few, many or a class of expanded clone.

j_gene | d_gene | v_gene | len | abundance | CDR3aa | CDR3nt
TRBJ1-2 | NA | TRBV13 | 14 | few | CASSPGRGGYGYTF | TGTGCCAGCAGCCCCGGGAGGGGCGGCTATGGCTACACCTTC
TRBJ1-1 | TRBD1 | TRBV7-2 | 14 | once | CASSLEGAGTEAFF | TGTGCCAGCAGCTTAGAGGGGGCGGGAACTGAAGCTTTCTTT
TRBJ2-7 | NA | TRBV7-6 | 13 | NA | CASSLGQGDEQYF | TGTGCCAGCAGCTTAGGGCAGGGTGACGAGCAGTACTTC
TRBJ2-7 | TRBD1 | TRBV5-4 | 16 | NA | CASSLGQGQFPYEQYF | TGTGCCAGCAGCTTGGGACAGGGACAGTTTCCCTACGAGCAGTACTTC
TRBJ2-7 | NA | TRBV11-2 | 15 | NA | CASSEAAGIGYEQYF | TGTGCCAGCAGCGAGGCCGCAGGGATCGGCTACGAGCAGTACTTC
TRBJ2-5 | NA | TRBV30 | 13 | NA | CAWTLGRKETQYF | TGTGCCTGGACCCTAGGTCGAAAAGAGACCCAGTACTTC
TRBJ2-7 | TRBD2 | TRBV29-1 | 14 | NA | CSVRSGLAGYEQYF | TGCAGCGTTCGGTCTGGGCTAGCGGGATACGAGCAGTACTTC
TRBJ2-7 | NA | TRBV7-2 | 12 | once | CASSPPGREQYF | TGTGCCAGCAGCCCCCCAGGGCGCGAGCAGTACTTC
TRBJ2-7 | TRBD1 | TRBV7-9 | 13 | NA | CSSSRDSPYEQYF | TGTTCCAGCAGCCGGGACAGCCCCTACGAGCAGTACTTC
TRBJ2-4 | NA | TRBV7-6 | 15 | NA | CASSQSPRAKNIQYF | TGTGCCAGCAGCCAGTCACCCAGGGCCAAAAACATTCAGTACTTC
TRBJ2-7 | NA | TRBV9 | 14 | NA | CASSPRPGHGEQYF | TGTGCCAGCAGCCCGAGGCCGGGACATGGGGAGCAGTACTTC
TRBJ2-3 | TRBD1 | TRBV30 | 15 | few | CAWALRDRAPDTQYF | TGTGCCTGGGCTCTCCGGGACAGGGCCCCAGATACGCAGTATTTT
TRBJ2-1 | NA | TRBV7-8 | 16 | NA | CASSLTQPGQNNEQFF | TGTGCCAGCAGCTTAACACAACCGGGACAAAACAATGAGCAGTTCTTC
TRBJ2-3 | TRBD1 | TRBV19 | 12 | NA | CASRQGPDTQYF | TGTGCCAGCAGACAGGGCCCAGATACGCAGTATTTT
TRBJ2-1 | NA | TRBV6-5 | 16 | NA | CASSYSVVQGGNEQFF | TGTGCCAGCAGTTACTCCGTGGTACAGGGGGGGAATGAGCAGTTCTTC
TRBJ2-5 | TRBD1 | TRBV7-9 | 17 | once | CASSLMGFLTGQETQYF | TGTGCCAGCAGCTTAATGGGGTTTCTGACAGGGCAAGAGACCCAGTACTTC
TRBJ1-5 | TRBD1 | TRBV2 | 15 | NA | CASSVAGGLRQPQHF | TGTGCCAGCAGTGTGGCAGGGGGCTTGCGTCAGCCCCAGCATTTT
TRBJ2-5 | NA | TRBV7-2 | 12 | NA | CASRDQGETQYF | TGTGCCAGCAGAGATCAGGGGGAGACCCAGTACTTC
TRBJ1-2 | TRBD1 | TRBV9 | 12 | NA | CASSGTGDGYTF | TGTGCCAGCAGCGGGACAGGGGACGGCTACACCTTC
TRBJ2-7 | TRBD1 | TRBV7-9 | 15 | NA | CASSLGDRETYEQYF | TGTGCCAGCAGCTTAGGGGACAGAGAAACCTACGAGCAGTACTTC
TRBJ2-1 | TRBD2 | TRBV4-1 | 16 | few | CASSQAWGGKGNEQFF | TGCGCCAGCAGCCAAGCTTGGGGGGGAAAGGGCAATGAGCAGTTCTTC
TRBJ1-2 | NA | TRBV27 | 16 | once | CASSLTAREGGYGYTF | TGTGCCAGCAGTTTAACGGCGAGAGAGGGAGGCTATGGCTACACCTTC
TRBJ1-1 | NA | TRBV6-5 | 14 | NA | CASSYSTLHTEAFF | TGTGCCAGCAGTTACTCGACTTTACACACTGAAGCTTTCTTT
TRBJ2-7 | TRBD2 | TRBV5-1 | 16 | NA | CASSSILAGATYEQYF | TGCGCCAGCAGCTCCATTCTAGCGGGGGCCACCTACGAGCAGTACTTC
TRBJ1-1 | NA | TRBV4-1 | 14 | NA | CASSQEPGRPEAFF | TGCGCCAGCAGCCAAGAGCCGGGGAGGCCTGAAGCTTTCTTT
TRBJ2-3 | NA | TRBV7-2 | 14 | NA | CASSQGHSTDTQYF | TGTGCCAGCAGCCAGGGACATAGCACAGATACGCAGTATTTT
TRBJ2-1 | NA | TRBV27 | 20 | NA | CASSRRDRARLAGSYNEQFF | TGTGCCAGCAGTCGCCGGGACAGGGCCCGACTAGCGGGCTCCTACAATGAGCAGTTCTTC
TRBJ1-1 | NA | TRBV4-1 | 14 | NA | CASSQAGPNTEAFF | TGCGCCAGCAGCCAAGCAGGGCCGAACACTGAAGCTTTCTTT
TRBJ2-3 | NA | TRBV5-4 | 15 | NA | CASSLDPGWADTQYF | TGTGCCAGCAGCTTGGACCCGGGTTGGGCAGATACGCAGTATTTT
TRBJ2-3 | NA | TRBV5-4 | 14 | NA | CASSLGGSTDTQYF | TGTGCCAGCAGCTTGGGCGGGAGCACAGATACGCAGTATTTT
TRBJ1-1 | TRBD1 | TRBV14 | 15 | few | CASSRGTVMNTEAFF | TGTGCCAGCAGCCGAGGGACAGTTATGAACACTGAAGCTTTCTTT
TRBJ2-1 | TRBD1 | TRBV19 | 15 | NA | CASSKRDRARDEQFF | TGTGCCAGTAGTAAGCGGGACAGGGCCAGGGATGAGCAGTTCTTC
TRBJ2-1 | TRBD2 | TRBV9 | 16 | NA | CASSVSGTSAAGEQFF | TGTGCCAGCAGCGTATCCGGGACTAGCGCCGCTGGGGAGCAGTTCTTC
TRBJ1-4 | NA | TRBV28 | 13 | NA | CATREGGNEKLFF | TGTGCCACCCGTGAGGGCGGTAATGAAAAACTGTTTTTT
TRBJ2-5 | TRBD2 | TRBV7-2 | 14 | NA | CASTVGGGQETQYF | TGTGCCAGCACCGTGGGCGGGGGACAAGAGACCCAGTACTTC
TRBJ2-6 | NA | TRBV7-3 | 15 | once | CASSLSGAGANVLTF | TGTGCCAGCAGCTTATCAGGGGCTGGGGCCAACGTCCTGACTTTC
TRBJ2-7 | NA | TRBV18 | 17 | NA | CASSLGSGRRVLYEQYF | TGTGCCAGCTCACTGGGGTCCGGGAGACGGGTTCTCTACGAGCAGTACTTC
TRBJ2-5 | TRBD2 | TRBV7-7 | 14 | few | CASSPGTSRETQYF | TGTGCCAGCAGCCCCGGGACTAGCAGGGAGACCCAGTACTTC
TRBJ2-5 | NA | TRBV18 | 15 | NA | CASSKGGPVQETQYF | TGTGCCAGCTCAAAAGGGGGACCCGTTCAAGAGACCCAGTACTTC
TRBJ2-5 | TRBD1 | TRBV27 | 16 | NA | CASSSQTRGRRETQYF | TGTGCCAGCAGTTCCCAGACCAGGGGGCGGCGAGAGACCCAGTACTTC
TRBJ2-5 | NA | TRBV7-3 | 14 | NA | CASSPNRGEETQYF | TGTGCCAGCAGCCCCAACCGCGGCGAGGAGACCCAGTACTTC
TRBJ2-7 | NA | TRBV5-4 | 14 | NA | CASSLAAGAYEQYF | TGTGCCAGCAGCTTGGCGGCCGGAGCCTACGAGCAGTACTTC
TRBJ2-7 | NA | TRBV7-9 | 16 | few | CSSSQGVGRLGYEQYF | TGTTCCAGCAGCCAAGGGGTCGGCCGGTTGGGGTACGAGCAGTACTTC
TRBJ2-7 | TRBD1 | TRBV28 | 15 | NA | CASSPGTGYTYEQYF | TGTGCCAGCAGTCCGGGGACAGGGTACACCTACGAGCAGTACTTC
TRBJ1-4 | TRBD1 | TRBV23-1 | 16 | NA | CASSQIDRGLGEKLFF | TGCGCCAGCAGTCAAATCGACAGGGGGCTCGGGGAAAAACTGTTTTTT
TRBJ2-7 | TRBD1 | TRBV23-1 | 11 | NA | CASRHGTAQYF | TGCGCCAGCAGACACGGGACAGCGCAGTACTTC